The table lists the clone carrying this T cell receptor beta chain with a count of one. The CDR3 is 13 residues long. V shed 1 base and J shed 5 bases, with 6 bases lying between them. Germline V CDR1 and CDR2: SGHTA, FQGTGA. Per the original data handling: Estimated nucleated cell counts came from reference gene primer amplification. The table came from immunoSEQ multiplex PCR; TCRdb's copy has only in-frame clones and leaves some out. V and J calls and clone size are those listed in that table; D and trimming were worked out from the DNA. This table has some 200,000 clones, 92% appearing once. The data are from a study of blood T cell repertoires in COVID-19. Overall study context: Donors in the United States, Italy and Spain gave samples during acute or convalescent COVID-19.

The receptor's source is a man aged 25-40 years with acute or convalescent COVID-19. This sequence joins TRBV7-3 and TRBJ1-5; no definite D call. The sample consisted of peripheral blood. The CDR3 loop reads CASSLKSDQPQHF. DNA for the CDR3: TGTGCCAGCAGCTTAAAATCTGATCAGCCCCAGCATTTT. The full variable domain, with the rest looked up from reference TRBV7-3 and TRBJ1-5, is GAGVSQTPSNKVTEKGKYVELRCDPISGHTALYWYRQSLGQGPEFLIYFQGTGAADDSGLPNDRFFAVRPEGSVSTLKIQRTERGDSAVYLCASSLKSDQPQHFGDGTRLSIL.